The 27 T cell receptor beta chains below were found in one sample sequenced in a study of shared clonotypes between healthy human individuals. Clones were read by immunoSEQ multiplex PCR, and TCRdb kept only the in-frame ones, dropping some. The table includes about 2.4 million clones, around 90% detected once. Sequencing was carried out using naive CD4+ T cells sorted from blood. Subset in this sample: CD45RA+ positively selected. The source of these receptors is a man between 18 and 35 years old in good health.

This chain connects TRBV19 to TRBJ1-6; 9 bases are a match to TRBD1. The length of the CDR3 is 15 residues. V was pared by 4 bases and J by 9 bases, with 7 bases of the junction left unmatched. Germline V gives CDR1 LNHDA, CDR2 SQIVND (reference sequence). The CDR3 is CASSSSGTGTSPLHF. CDR3 DNA: TGTGCCAGTAGTAGCAGTGGGACAGGGACTTCACCCCTCCACTTT.

The genes are TRBV5-1 and TRBJ2-7, with D possibly TRBD2 on 5 matching bases. V was pared by 0 bases and J by 4 bases, with 11 bases between. Germline V gene lookup returns CDR1 SGHRS and CDR2 YFSETQ. This CDR3 has 14 amino acids. CDR3: CASSLGGAMYEQYF. The CDR3 DNA is TGCGCCAGCAGCTTGGGGGGAGCCATGTACGAGCAGTACTTC.

This clone was seen only once. The chain has TRBV9 and TRBJ2-5; D gene ambiguous. This CDR3 has 15 residues. V lost 2 bases and J 5 bases, leaving 16 bases between the germline ends. CDR1 is SGDLS and CDR2 is YYNGEE in the germline V gene. CDR3 in DNA: TGTGCCAGCAGCGTTACGCCGACCCATGGGGAGACCCAGTACTTC. This gives the protein CASSVTPTHGETQYF.

The chain joins TRBV7-6 to TRBJ1-4, with TRBD1 matching over 7 bases. Germline V gene lookup returns CDR1 SGHVS and CDR2 FNYEAQ. Trimming cost V 4 bases and J 5 bases; bases outside gene matches: 16. The CDR3 spans 18 residues. The CDR3 spells CASSSRYRGQDRNEKLFF. The CDR3 DNA reads as TGTGCCAGCAGCTCGCGTTACCGTGGACAGGATAGAAATGAAAAACTGTTTTTT.

The chain links TRBV5-6 to TRBJ2-7; 7 nucleotides match TRBD1. V lost 3 bases and J lost 1; bases outside the gene matches: 4. The germline CDR1 and CDR2 sequences are SGHDT and YYEEEE. This CDR3 contains 14 residues. DNA of the CDR3: TGTGCCAGCAGCTCGGCAGGGGGATCCTACGAGCAGTACTTC. The encoded protein is CASSSAGGSYEQYF.

This clone was detected only a few times. The chain combines TRBV10-3 with TRBJ1-1, with D maybe TRBD1 (5 bases). CDR1 and CDR2 (germline): ENHRY, SYGVKD. The CDR3 loop spans 13 amino acids. V gave up 10 bases and J gave up 1 base, with 13 bases separating them. CDR3 sequence reads: CATWGRGNTEAFF. For the CDR3, the DNA is TGTGCCACGTGGGGGAGGGGGAACACTGAAGCTTTCTTT.

J is TRBJ1-1 and V is TRBV11-3; D remains ambiguous. The CDR3 runs to 13 residues. The V end lost 2 bases, the J end lost 1 base, and 5 bases lay between the germline ends. CDR1 is SGHNT, CDR2 YENEEA, per germline. The CDR3 is CASSLTWNTEAFF. In DNA, the CDR3 is TGTGCCAGCAGCTTAACCTGGAACACTGAAGCTTTCTTT.

The J gene is TRBJ2-3, the V gene TRBV10-3; 7 positions agree with TRBD2. The CDR3 contains 15 residues. Germline V lookup: CDR1 ENHRY, CDR2 SYGVKD. V lost 6 bases to trimming and J lost 0 bases; unmatched junction nucleotides: 6. CDR3 bases: TGTGCCATCAGCGTAGCGGGCAAGAGCACAGATACGCAGTATTTT. It specifies CAISVAGKSTDTQYF.

The V and J genes are TRBV5-1 and TRBJ2-1; D is possibly TRBD1 (7 bases). CDR1 and CDR2 (germline): SGHRS, YFSETQ. V shed 1 base and J shed 2 bases, with 10 bases lying between them. There are 15 residues in the CDR3. CDR3 residues: CASSLQGGTYNEQFF. In DNA, the CDR3 is TGCGCCAGCAGCTTGCAGGGGGGAACCTACAATGAGCAGTTCTTC.

The V and J genes are TRBV6-6 and TRBJ1-1; D is undetermined. The V gene's germline CDR1 is MNHNY and CDR2 SVGAGI (reference sequence). The V gene lost 7 bases and the J gene lost 0 bases, with 15 bases spanning the gap. This CDR3 spans 15 amino acids. The CDR3, as DNA: TGTGCCAGCACCCCTCCGAAAGGATTGAACACTGAAGCTTTCTTT. Its translation is CASTPPKGLNTEAFF.

The rearrangement uses TRBV14 and TRBJ1-2, with D maybe TRBD1 (6 bases). Trimming pared 1 base from V and 0 bases from J, leaving 15 bases between. Per the germline V gene, CDR1 is SGHDN and CDR2 is FVKESK. The CDR3 sequence is 17 residues long. The CDR3 is CASSQAGGGKANYGYTF. DNA of the CDR3: TGTGCCAGCAGCCAAGCCGGGGGCGGGAAAGCTAACTATGGCTACACCTTC.

For this clone: Mismatch with germline at one junction end may stem from a read error. The chain carries TRBV7-7 and TRBJ2-1; 11 bases align to TRBD2. The CDR3 runs to 14 residues. The germline V gene encodes CDR1 SSHAT and CDR2 FNYEAQ (reference sequence). The CDR3 region has the DNA TGTGCTAGCAGCTGGGGGACTAGCGGCAATGAGCAGTTCTTC. It yields the protein CASSWGTSGNEQFF.

CDR3 sequence: CSVGKLAGGNNEQFF. The CDR3 nucleotides are TGCAGCGTTGGTAAACTAGCGGGGGGGAATAATGAGCAGTTCTTC. The chain couples TRBV29-1 to TRBJ2-1; 13 positions agree with TRBD2. J was trimmed by 7 bases and V by 4 bases; bases with no gene match: 7. This CDR3 is 15 amino acids long. Germline-derived CDR1 and CDR2 are SQVTM and ANQGSEA.

This rearrangement joins TRBV28 to TRBJ1-2, with 8 bases fitting TRBD1. The ends lost 9 bases at V and 0 bases at J; junction bases unmatched: 12. The CDR3 contains 16 residues. Germline values: CDR1 MDHEN, CDR2 SYDVKM. The CDR3 loop reads CASREGQGRTNYGYTF. DNA for the CDR3: TGTGCCAGTCGCGAAGGACAGGGTAGAACTAACTATGGCTACACCTTC.

This clone was counted a few times. The chain uses TRBV28 and TRBJ1-1; the D gene is possibly TRBD1 (6 bases). Germline V lookup: CDR1 MDHEN, CDR2 SYDVKM. With 6 bases removed from V and 6 bases from J, the gap between germline ends came to 11 bases. The CDR3 totals 12 residues. The CDR3, as DNA: TGTGCCAGCAGCTCCTACAGGGCTGAAGCTTTCTTT. The encoded protein is CASSSYRAEAFF.

This chain connects TRBV29-1 to TRBJ1-1; a weak D match, TRBD1 (5 bases). This CDR3 spans 12 amino acids. Between the trimmed V and J ends, which lost 7 bases and 5 bases, there was a span of 14 bases. Germline V gene data show CDR1 as SQVTM and CDR2 as ANQGSEA. CDR3 loop: CSANGGTTEAFF. Written as DNA, the CDR3 is TGCAGCGCGAACGGGGGGACGACTGAAGCTTTCTTT.

The rearrangement links TRBV5-4 to TRBJ2-7, with 7 bases matching TRBD1. This CDR3 is built from 16 residues. Germline assignment: CDR1 SGHNT and CDR2 YYREEE (reference sequence). The V segment lost 2 bases and the J segment 3 bases; nucleotides outside the gene matches: 11. The CDR3 here is CASSFLRQGRYYEQYF. DNA of the CDR3: TGTGCCAGCAGCTTTTTGAGACAGGGCCGCTACTACGAGCAGTACTTC.

This clone turned up a few times. This chain uses TRBV28 with TRBJ2-7, with 8 bases that match TRBD1. The CDR3 spans 15 residues. Germline lookup yields CDR1 MDHEN and CDR2 SYDVKM. The junction had 14 bases not matched to a gene; V was cut back by 7 bases and J by 6 bases. CDR3 sequence reads: CASNPRARGHSEQYF. CDR3 nucleotides: TGTGCCAGCAACCCCAGGGCCAGGGGGCACTCCGAGCAGTACTTC.

The rearrangement links TRBV5-6 to TRBJ2-7; D not certain. V was trimmed by 0 bases and J by 1 base, leaving 8 bases between them. Germline values: CDR1 SGHDT, CDR2 YYEEEE. This CDR3 is 14 amino acids long. As DNA, the CDR3 is TGTGCCAGCAGCTTGGCCGTACTTTCCTACGAGCAGTACTTC. Amino acid sequence: CASSLAVLSYEQYF.

To note about this clone: This sample includes further DNA sequences coding for the same CDR3. The chain couples TRBV30 to TRBJ2-3; TRBD1 aligns across 8 bases. Per germline, CDR1 GTSNPN and CDR2 SVGIG (reference sequence). With 3 bases clipped from V and 1 base from J, the junction kept 3 bases outside the gene matches. The CDR3 is made up of 14 amino acids. The CDR3 nucleotides read TGTGCCTGGAGGACAGGGGTGGGCACAGATACGCAGTATTTT. It translates to CAWRTGVGTDTQYF.

The V and J genes are TRBV7-2 and TRBJ2-2; 9 nucleotides align to TRBD1. The J segment lost 4 bases and the V segment lost 1 base, leaving 4 bases of the junction unmatched. The germline V gene encodes CDR1 SGHTA and CDR2 FQGNSA. This CDR3 has 16 amino acids. The CDR3 DNA reads TGTGCCAGCAGCTTAGGAACGGGACAGGGCACCGGGGAGCTGTTTTTT. This codes for CASSLGTGQGTGELFF.

Notes on this clone: Other DNA sequences in the same sample also yield this CDR3. This chain joins TRBV2 and TRBJ1-6; D is ambiguous. CDR1 is SNHLY, CDR2 FYNNEI, per germline. V was clipped by 5 bases and J by 0 bases, with 2 bases between them. CDR3 length: 13 residues. CDR3 amino acids: CASSSSYNSPLHF. The CDR3 DNA reads as TGTGCCAGCAGTTCCTCCTATAATTCACCCCTCCACTTT.

This chain connects TRBV11-3 to TRBJ2-1; D possibly corresponds to TRBD2 (8 bases). Per germline, CDR1 SGHNT and CDR2 YENEEA. CDR3 length: 16 residues. V lost 5 bases, J lost 6 bases, and 20 bases lay in between. The CDR3 spells CASSQRTSQGGNEQFF. In nucleotides, the CDR3 is TGTGCCAGCAGCCAGAGGACTAGCCAGGGGGGCAATGAGCAGTTCTTC.

The CDR3 sequence: CASSRILPGETQYF. CDR3 sequence (DNA): TGTGCCAGTAGTCGAATCCTGCCAGGGGAGACCCAGTACTTC. The V call is TRBV19, the J call TRBJ2-5; TRBD1 might be the D (5 bases). Germline V gives CDR1 LNHDA, CDR2 SQIVND (reference sequence). The CDR3 loop spans 14 amino acids. Trimming took off 5 bases at V and 5 bases at J, with 15 bases between the two ends.

This chain joins TRBV5-6 and TRBJ1-6; TRBD1 is a possible D gene (6 bases). Germline CDR1 SGHDT, CDR2 YYEEEE. Trimming left V 5 bases short and J 1 base short, with 10 bases between. The CDR3 extends over 15 amino acids. CDR3 in DNA: TGTGCCAGCAGTCGGACAGAATCCTATAATTCACCCCTCCACTTT. This translates into CASSRTESYNSPLHF.

V is TRBV15 and J is TRBJ2-3, with D possibly called TRBD1 or TRBD2 (6 bases each). Germline lookup yields CDR1 LNHNV and CDR2 YYDKDF (reference sequence). The CDR3 extends over 16 amino acids. Trimming removed 4 bases at V and 3 bases at J, with 17 bases between. This CDR3 reads CATSTHVGGSTDTQYF. CDR3 bases: TGTGCCACCAGCACCCACGTGGGGGGCTCGACAGATACGCAGTATTTT. The complete variable domain, with remaining parts taken from reference TRBV15 and TRBJ2-3, reads DAMVIQNPRYQVTQFGKPVTLSCSQTLNHNVMYWYQQKSSQAPKLLFHYYDKDFNNEADTPDNFQSRRPNTSFCFLDIRSPGLGDTAMYLCATSTHVGGSTDTQYFGPGTRLTVL.

V is TRBV10-3 and J is TRBJ2-5; 8 bases agree with TRBD1. CDR3 size: 17 residues. The germline gives CDR1 ENHRY, CDR2 SYGVKD. V lost 3 bases and J lost 4; bases outside the gene matches: 13. The CDR3 nucleotides read TGTGCCATCAGTGATCCCGTTCTAAGACAGGGGAGAGAGACCCAGTACTTC. Its protein is CAISDPVLRQGRETQYF.